This TCR beta chain emerged from a study of cytomegalovirus exposure and HLA in healthy donors. PCR primers comprised 60 Vbeta and 13 Jbeta primers. The protocol was immunoSEQ multiplex PCR, while the TCRdb copy is restricted to in-frame clones and leaves out a portion. The repertoire includes 100,000 to 150,000 clones, over 65% of them detected once, and approximately 10% sits in the top ten. Study-level points and caveats: In the analysis, some V segments, TRBV6-2 and TRBV6-3 included, were excluded as indistinguishable. For presence/absence analyses, sequencing depth was assumed to be roughly uniform across donors. Segments of the TCR beta V type were, in most cases, productive about 87% or about 30% of the time in an earlier analysis.

The germline V gene has CDR1 GTSNPN and CDR2 SVGIG (reference sequence). V gave up 0 bases and J gave up 2 bases, with 5 bases separating them. The CDR3 totals 14 residues. As to this clone: The antigen is undetermined.

The chain joins TRBV30 to TRBJ2-6, with unresolved D. The sequence was collected from a man aged 25 to 40 in good health and CMV-seropositive. The sequenced material came from PBMCs. For the CDR3, the DNA is TGTGCCTGGAGTGTGGAGCCTGGGGCCAACGTCCTGACTTTC. Its protein product is CAWSVEPGANVLTF.